The entry below gives a single T cell receptor (beta chain) sequence along with its context. Its antigen is not known. This specimen comes from a study of cytomegalovirus exposure and HLA in healthy donors. Study-wide results and caveats: Certain sequence variants were highly shared and formed a cluster, and this cluster was likely a sequencing artifact. Later, an analysis found that common viral pathogens appeared to be linked with several of the most significant clusters.

CDR1 and CDR2 from the germline V gene are SGHTA and FQGNSA. The CDR3 covers 15 residues. The V segment lost 5 bases and the J segment 2 bases; nucleotides outside the gene matches: 7. The PCR made use of 60 Vbeta and 13 Jbeta primers. Generated by immunoSEQ multiplex PCR, the TCRdb table keeps only in-frame clones and is missing some. The sample lists about 210,000 clones, roughly 80% occurring once. The source of this sequence is a man under 40 in good health and CMV-seronegative. Sequencing input: PBMCs. This chain connects TRBV7-2 to TRBJ2-5; TRBD2 matches at 8 bases. The CDR3 spells CASSPGGGGQETQYF. In DNA, the CDR3 is TGTGCCAGCAGCCCCGGGGGCGGGGGGCAAGAGACCCAGTACTTC. Together with reference TRBV7-2 and TRBJ2-5, the CDR3 gives the full variable domain: GAGVSQSPSNKVTEKGKDVELRCDPISGHTALYWYRQSLGQGLEFLIYFQGNSAPDKSGLPSDRFSAERTGGSVSTLTIQRTQQEDSAVYLCASSPGGGGQETQYFGPGTRLLVL.